This TCR beta chain emerged from a study of beta chain features in type 1 diabetes. Study-wide points: A moderate, significant TCRB CDR3 shortening appeared in type 1 diabetes across four CD4+ subsets.

A remark on this clone: Antigen: not known.

Between the trimmed V and J ends, which lost 1 base and 7 bases, there was a span of 11 bases. Germline V gives CDR1 MDHEN, CDR2 SYDVKM. The length of the CDR3 is 13 residues. Every isolated RNA sample was fully reverse transcribed, so sequencing captured expressed TCRB transcripts. The method was immunoSEQ multiplex PCR; TCRdb's version includes in-frame clones alone and lacks a portion of them. The data contain under 950,000 clones, about 17% of them singletons. CD4+ naive, central memory, regulatory and stem cell-like memory subsets were isolated by sorting on CD45RO/CCR7/CD25/CD127/CD95/CD27. The material sequenced was naive CD4+ T cells from blood. J is TRBJ2-7 and V is TRBV28; D is ambiguous. The TCR comes from a woman under 30 in good health. CDR3 region: CASSLYYYAEQYF. The CDR3 DNA follows: TGTGCCAGCAGTTTATACTACTACGCTGAGCAGTACTTC.